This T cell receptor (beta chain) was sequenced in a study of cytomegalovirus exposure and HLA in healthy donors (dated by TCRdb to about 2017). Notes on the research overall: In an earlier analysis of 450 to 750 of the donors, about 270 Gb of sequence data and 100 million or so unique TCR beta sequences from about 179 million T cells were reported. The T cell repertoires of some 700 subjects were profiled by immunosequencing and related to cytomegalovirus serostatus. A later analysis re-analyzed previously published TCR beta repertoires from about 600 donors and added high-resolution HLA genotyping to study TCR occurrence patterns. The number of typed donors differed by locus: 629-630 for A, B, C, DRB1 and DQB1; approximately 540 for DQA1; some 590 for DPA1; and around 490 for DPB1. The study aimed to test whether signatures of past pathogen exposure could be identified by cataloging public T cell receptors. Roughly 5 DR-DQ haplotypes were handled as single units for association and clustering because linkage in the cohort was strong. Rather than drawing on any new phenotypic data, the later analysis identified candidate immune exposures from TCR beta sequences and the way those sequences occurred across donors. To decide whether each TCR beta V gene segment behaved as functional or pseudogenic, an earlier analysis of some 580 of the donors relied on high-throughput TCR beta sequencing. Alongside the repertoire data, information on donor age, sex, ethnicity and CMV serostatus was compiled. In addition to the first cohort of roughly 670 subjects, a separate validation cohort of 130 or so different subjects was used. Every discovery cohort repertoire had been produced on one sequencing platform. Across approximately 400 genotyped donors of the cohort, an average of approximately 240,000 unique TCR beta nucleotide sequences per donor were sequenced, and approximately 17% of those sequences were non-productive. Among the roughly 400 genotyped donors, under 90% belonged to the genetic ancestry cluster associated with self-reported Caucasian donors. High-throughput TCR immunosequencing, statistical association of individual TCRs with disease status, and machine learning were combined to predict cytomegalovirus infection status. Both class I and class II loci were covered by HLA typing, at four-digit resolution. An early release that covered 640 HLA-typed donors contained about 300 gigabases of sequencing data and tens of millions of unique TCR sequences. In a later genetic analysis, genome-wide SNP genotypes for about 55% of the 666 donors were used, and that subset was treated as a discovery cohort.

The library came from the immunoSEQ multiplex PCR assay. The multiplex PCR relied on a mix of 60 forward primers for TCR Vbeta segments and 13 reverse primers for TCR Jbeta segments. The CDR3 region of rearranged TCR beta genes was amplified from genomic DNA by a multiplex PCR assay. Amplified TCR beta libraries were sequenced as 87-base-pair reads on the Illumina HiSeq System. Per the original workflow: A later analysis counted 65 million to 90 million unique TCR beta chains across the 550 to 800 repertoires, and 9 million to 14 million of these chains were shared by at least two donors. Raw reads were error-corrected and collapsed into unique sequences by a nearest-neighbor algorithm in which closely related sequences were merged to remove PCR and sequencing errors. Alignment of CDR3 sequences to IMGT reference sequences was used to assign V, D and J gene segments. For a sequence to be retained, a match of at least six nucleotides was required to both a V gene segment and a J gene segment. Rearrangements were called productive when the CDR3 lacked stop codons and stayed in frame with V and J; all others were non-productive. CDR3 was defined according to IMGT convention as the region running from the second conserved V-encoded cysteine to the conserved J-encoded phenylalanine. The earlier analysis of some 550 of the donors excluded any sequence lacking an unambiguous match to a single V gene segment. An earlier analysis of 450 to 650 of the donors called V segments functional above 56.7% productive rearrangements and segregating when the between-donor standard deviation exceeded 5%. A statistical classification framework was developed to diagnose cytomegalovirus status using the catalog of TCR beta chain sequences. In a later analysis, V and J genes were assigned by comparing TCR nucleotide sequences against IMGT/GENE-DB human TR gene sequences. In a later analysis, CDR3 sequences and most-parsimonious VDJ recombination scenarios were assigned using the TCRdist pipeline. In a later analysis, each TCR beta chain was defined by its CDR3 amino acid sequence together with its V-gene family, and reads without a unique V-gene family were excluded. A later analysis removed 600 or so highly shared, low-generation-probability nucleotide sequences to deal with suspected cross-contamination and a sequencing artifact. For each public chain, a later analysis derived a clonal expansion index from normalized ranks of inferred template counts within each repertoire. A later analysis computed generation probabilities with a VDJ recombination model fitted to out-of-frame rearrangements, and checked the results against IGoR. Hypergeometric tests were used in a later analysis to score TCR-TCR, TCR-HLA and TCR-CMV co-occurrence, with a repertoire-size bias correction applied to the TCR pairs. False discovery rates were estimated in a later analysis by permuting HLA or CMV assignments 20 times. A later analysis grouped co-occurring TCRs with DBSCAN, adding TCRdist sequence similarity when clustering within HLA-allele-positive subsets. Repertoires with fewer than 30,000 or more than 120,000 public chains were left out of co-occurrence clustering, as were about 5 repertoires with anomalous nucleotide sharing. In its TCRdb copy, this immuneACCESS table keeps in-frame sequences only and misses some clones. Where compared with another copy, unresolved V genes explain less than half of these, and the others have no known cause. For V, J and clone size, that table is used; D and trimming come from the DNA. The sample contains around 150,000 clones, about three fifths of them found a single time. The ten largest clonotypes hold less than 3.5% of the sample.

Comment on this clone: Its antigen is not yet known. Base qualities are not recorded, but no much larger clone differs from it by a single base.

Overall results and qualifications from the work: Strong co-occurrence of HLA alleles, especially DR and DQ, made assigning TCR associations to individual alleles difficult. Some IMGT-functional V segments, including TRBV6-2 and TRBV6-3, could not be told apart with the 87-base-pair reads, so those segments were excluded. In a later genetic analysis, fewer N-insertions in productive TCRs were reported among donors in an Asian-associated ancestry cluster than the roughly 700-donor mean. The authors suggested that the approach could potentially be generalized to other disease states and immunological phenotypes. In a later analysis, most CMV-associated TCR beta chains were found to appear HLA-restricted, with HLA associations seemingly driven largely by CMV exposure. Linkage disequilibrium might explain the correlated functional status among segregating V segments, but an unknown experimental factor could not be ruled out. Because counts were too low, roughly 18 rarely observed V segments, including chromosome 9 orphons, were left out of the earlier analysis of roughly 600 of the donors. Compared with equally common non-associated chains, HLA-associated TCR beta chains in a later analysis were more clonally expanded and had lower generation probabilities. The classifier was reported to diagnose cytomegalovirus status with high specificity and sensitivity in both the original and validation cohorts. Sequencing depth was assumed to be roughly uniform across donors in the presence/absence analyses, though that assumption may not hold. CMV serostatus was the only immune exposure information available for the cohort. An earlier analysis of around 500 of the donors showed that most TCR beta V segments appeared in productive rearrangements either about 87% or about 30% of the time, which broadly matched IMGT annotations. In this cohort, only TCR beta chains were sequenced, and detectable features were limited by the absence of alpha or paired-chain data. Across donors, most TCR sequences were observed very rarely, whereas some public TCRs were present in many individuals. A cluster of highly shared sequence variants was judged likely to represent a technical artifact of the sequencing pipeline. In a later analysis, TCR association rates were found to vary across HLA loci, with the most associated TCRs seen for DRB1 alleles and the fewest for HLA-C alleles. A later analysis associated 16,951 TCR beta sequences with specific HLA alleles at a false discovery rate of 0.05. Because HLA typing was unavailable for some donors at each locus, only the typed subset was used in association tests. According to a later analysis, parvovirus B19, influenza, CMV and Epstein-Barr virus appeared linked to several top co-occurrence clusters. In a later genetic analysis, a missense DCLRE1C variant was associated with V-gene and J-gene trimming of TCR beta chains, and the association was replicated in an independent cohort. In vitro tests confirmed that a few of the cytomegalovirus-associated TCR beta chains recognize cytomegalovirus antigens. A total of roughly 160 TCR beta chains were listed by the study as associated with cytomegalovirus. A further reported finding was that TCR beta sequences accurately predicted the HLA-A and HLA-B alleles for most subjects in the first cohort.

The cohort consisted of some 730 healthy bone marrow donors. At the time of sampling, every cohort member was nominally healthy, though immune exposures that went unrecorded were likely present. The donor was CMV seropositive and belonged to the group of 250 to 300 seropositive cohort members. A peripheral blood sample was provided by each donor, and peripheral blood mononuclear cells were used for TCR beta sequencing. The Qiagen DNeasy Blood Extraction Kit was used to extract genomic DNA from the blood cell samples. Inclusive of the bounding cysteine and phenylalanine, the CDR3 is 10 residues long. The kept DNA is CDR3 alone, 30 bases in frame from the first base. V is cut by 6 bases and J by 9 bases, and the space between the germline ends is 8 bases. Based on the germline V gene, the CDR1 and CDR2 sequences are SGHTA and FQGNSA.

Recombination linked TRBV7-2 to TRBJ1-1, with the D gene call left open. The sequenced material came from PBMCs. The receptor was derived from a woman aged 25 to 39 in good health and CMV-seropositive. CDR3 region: CASRNNKAFF. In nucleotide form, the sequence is TGTGCCAGCAGGAACAACAAAGCTTTCTTT.